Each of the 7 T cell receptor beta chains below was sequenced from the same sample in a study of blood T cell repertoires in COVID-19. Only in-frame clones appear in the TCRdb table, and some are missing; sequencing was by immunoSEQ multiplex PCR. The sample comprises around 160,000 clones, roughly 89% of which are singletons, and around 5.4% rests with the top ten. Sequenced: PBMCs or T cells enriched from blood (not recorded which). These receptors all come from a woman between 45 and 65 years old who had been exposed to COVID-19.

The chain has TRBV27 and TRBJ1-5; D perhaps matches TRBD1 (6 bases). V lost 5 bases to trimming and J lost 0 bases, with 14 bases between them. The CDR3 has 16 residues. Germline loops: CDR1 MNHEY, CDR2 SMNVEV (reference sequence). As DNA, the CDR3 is TGTGCCAGCAGTCCCAGACAGGCGTATAGCAATCAGCCCCAGCATTTT. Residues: CASSPRQAYSNQPQHF.

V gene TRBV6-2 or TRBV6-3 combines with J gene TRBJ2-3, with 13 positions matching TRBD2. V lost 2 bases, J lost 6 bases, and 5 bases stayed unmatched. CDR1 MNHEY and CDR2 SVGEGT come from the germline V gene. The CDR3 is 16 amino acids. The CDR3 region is CASSYPLAGGHDTQYF. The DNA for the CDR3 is TGTGCCAGCAGTTACCCACTAGCGGGGGGGCATGATACGCAGTATTTT.

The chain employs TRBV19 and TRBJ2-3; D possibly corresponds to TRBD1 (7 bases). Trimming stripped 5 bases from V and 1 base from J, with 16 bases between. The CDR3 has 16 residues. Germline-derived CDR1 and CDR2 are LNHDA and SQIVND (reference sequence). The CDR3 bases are TGTGCCAGTAGTGAGAGGGGGCGGGGAGGCACAGATACGCAGTATTTT. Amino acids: CASSERGRGGTDTQYF.

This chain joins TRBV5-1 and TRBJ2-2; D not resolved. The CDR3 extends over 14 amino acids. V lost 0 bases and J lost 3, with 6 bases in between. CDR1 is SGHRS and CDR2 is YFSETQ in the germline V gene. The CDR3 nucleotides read TGCGCCAGCAGCTTGGACAGCTACACCGGGGAGCTGTTTTTT. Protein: CASSLDSYTGELFF.

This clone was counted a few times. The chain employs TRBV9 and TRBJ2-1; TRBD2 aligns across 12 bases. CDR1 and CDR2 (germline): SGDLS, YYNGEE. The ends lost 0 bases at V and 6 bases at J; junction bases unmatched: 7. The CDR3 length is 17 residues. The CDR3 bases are TGTGCCAGCAGCGTAGCCCCACTAGCGGGAGGCTCCAATGAGCAGTTCTTC. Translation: CASSVAPLAGGSNEQFF.

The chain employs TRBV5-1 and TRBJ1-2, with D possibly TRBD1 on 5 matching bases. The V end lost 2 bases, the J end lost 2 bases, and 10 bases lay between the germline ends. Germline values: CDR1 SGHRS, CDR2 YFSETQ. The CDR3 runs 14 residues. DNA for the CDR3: TGCGCCAGCAGCTTAGTATCAGGGAACTATGGCTACACCTTC. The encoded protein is CASSLVSGNYGYTF. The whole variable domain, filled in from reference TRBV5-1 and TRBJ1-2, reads KAGVTQTPRYLIKTRGQQVTLSCSPISGHRSVSWYQQTPGQGLQFLFEYFSETQRNKGNFPGRFSGRQFSNSRSEMNVSTLELGDSALYLCASSLVSGNYGYTFGSGTRLTVV.

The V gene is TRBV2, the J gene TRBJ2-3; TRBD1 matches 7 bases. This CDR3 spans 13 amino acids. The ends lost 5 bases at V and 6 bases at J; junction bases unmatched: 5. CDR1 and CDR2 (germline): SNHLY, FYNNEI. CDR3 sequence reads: CASSRDSWDTQYF. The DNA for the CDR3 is TGTGCCAGCAGTCGGGACAGTTGGGATACGCAGTATTTT.